This entry lists 17 T cell receptor beta chains sequenced from one sample in a study of OX40 agonist ivuxolimab in advanced cancers. The method was immunoSEQ multiplex PCR; TCRdb's version includes in-frame clones alone and lacks a portion of them. This table has 83,000 or so clones, about 86% appearing once. Material: CD4+ or CD8+ T cells sorted from blood, obtained in a trial of the OX40 agonist ivuxolimab. The receptors derive from an adult with an advanced solid tumor such as melanoma, head and neck, liver or kidney cancer.

This clone was counted once. The gene calls are TRBV2 and TRBJ2-1; 8 bases fit TRBD2. The length of the CDR3 is 15 residues. Germline trimming cut 8 bases from V and 3 bases from J; bases unmatched to any gene: 9. The germline V gene encodes CDR1 SNHLY and CDR2 FYNNEI. DNA of the CDR3: TGTGCCAGCCGGCCGGGGACTAGTGGCTACAATGAGCAGTTCTTC. Amino acid sequence: CASRPGTSGYNEQFF.

The chain carries TRBV14 and TRBJ2-1; no reliable D call. CDR1 SGHDN and CDR2 FVKESK come from the germline V gene. CDR3 length: 12 amino acids. The V and J ends lost 0 bases and 11 bases respectively, with 8 bases between them. Written as DNA, the CDR3 is TGTGCCAGCAGCCAAGACCGGCACCAGCAGTTCTTC. Protein product: CASSQDRHQQFF.

This chain uses TRBV6-6 with TRBJ1-5; D possibly corresponds to TRBD1 (5 bases). The CDR3 runs to 14 residues. Germline V gene data show CDR1 as MNHNY and CDR2 as SVGAGI (reference sequence). Trimming removed 5 bases from V and 4 bases from J, with 12 bases in between. CDR3: CASSPPGGNQPQHF. CDR3 DNA sequence: TGTGCCAGCAGTCCCCCGGGGGGTAATCAGCCCCAGCATTTT.

The chain combines TRBV7-8 with TRBJ2-7; 11 bases are a match to TRBD1. The CDR3 contains 19 residues. With V trimmed by 6 bases and J by 4 bases, 20 bases remained unmatched. CDR1 is SGHVS and CDR2 is FQNEAQ in the germline V gene. The CDR3 nucleotides read TGTGCCAGCAGGTCTCGAAAGGGGACAGGGGGGAGCTTAGGGTACGAGCAGTACTTC. Its protein product is CASRSRKGTGGSLGYEQYF.

V is TRBV28 and J is TRBJ1-3; a possible D gene is TRBD1 (5 bases). V was clipped by 3 bases and J by 3 bases, with 9 bases between them. Germline V gives CDR1 MDHEN, CDR2 SYDVKM. The CDR3 sequence is 14 residues long. The DNA for the CDR3 is TGTGCCAGCAGTTTTCAAGGGGTTGGAAACACCATATATTTT. Its protein product is CASSFQGVGNTIYF.

V gene TRBV9 combines with J gene TRBJ2-5; TRBD2 aligns across 14 bases. The CDR3 is made up of 17 amino acids. The germline V gene has CDR1 SGDLS and CDR2 YYNGEE. The junction had 9 bases not matched to a gene; V was cut back by 4 bases and J by 4 bases. In DNA form, the CDR3 reads TGTGCCAGCAGCCGCGGGGGACTAGCGGGGGCCTTAGAGACCCAGTACTTC. This codes for CASSRGGLAGALETQYF.

The chain uses TRBV7-6 and TRBJ1-1; TRBD1 might be the D (5 bases). CDR1 SGHVS and CDR2 FNYEAQ come from the germline V gene. The V end lost 3 bases, the J end lost 3 bases, and 11 bases lay between the germline ends. The CDR3 is 14 residues long. In DNA form, the CDR3 reads TGTGCCAGCAGCTTTCAGGAAGGGGACACTGAAGCTTTCTTT. The encoded protein is CASSFQEGDTEAFF.

Only one count was recorded for this clone. V gene TRBV28 combines with J gene TRBJ2-2, with 7 bases fitting TRBD2. Trimming cost V 3 bases and J 0 bases; bases outside gene matches: 1. This CDR3 contains 15 residues. Germline CDR1 MDHEN, CDR2 SYDVKM. The CDR3 DNA follows: TGTGCCAGCAGTTTCCGGGGGGCGAACACCGGGGAGCTGTTTTTT. Amino acid sequence: CASSFRGANTGELFF. Full variable domain (rest looked up from reference TRBV28 and TRBJ2-2): DVKVTQSSRYLVKRTGEKVFLECVQDMDHENMFWYRQDPGLGLRLIYFSYDVKMKEKGDIPEGYSVSREKKERFSLILESASTNQTSMYLCASSFRGANTGELFFGEGSRLTVL.

V is TRBV9 and J is TRBJ2-7; D is unclear. Trimming stripped 2 bases from V and 2 bases from J, with 11 bases between. The V gene's germline CDR1 is SGDLS and CDR2 YYNGEE. The CDR3 is made up of 14 amino acids. The CDR3, as DNA: TGTGCCAGCAGCGTCACCCCCTTCGCCTACGAGCAGTACTTC. Its translation is CASSVTPFAYEQYF.

The chain has TRBV29-1 and TRBJ1-1; maybe TRBD1 (6 bases). The CDR3 extends over 15 amino acids. V was cut by 6 bases and J by 3 bases, with 20 bases left in between. The germline V gene has CDR1 SQVTM and CDR2 ANQGSEA. The CDR3 spells CSVLGRQAGDTEAFF. For the CDR3, the DNA is TGCAGCGTGCTGGGGAGACAGGCGGGGGACACTGAAGCTTTCTTT.

The V call is TRBV6-1, the J call TRBJ2-6; possibly TRBD2 for D (6 bases). Trimming shortened V by 2 bases and J by 1 base, and 9 bases separated the two germline ends. Germline V gives CDR1 MNHNS, CDR2 SASEGT. CDR3 length: 16 amino acids. The CDR3 loop is CASSEPGGSGANVLTF. The CDR3 nucleotides are TGTGCCAGCAGTGAACCCGGGGGTTCTGGGGCCAACGTCCTGACTTTC.

The V call is TRBV15, the J call TRBJ1-4, with D unclear. The germline V gene encodes CDR1 LNHNV and CDR2 YYDKDF (reference sequence). This CDR3 is 13 amino acids long. Trimming removed 1 base from V and 8 bases from J, with 8 bases in between. The CDR3: CATSRGNSEKLFF. CDR3 nucleotides: TGTGCCACCAGCAGAGGGAACAGCGAAAAACTGTTTTTT.

This sequence joins TRBV7-2 and TRBJ1-5, with D hard to call. Trimming removed 5 bases from V and 3 bases from J, with 14 bases in between. Germline V lookup: CDR1 SGHTA, CDR2 FQGNSA. The CDR3 is made up of 15 amino acids. The CDR3 DNA follows: TGTGCCAGCAGCCCCGTTTGGACGGTCAATCAGCCCCAGCATTTT. It encodes CASSPVWTVNQPQHF.

This chain's CDR3 is CASSQVGGPTGVDAFF. Here the CDR3 DNA reads TGCGCCAGCAGCCAAGTAGGGGGCCCGACAGGGGTGGACGCTTTCTTT. V gene TRBV4-1 combines with J gene TRBJ1-1; 8 positions match TRBD1. This CDR3 spans 16 amino acids. V shed 1 base and J 11 bases; nucleotides not matched to a gene: 15. Germline loops: CDR1 MGHRA, CDR2 YSYEKL.

The rearrangement links TRBV7-2 to TRBJ1-3; tentatively, D is TRBD1 (5 bases). The CDR3 totals 17 residues. Per germline, CDR1 SGHTA and CDR2 FQGNSA. The ends were cut back, 2 bases at V and 0 bases at J, with 14 bases in the middle. CDR3 nucleotide sequence: TGTGCCAGCAGCTTATTAGGGGCAGGTCCCTCTGGAAACACCATATATTTT. The encoded protein is CASSLLGAGPSGNTIYF.

The CDR3 DNA sequence: TGTGCCAGCGGGCAACAGGGGGCCTACGGGTATAACACTGAAGCTTTCTTT. Protein: CASGQQGAYGYNTEAFF. The chain combines TRBV28 with TRBJ1-1; 9 bases agree with TRBD1. The CDR3 length is 17 residues. Germline CDR1 is MDHEN and CDR2 is SYDVKM. The trim removed 8 bases at V and 2 bases at J, leaving 15 bases unmatched. Looking up the rest from reference TRBV28 and TRBJ1-1 gives the full variable domain: DVKVTQSSRYLVKRTGEKVFLECVQDMDHENMFWYRQDPGLGLRLIYFSYDVKMKEKGDIPEGYSVSREKKERFSLILESASTNQTSMYLCASGQQGAYGYNTEAFFGQGTRLTVV.

V is TRBV2 and J is TRBJ2-1, with D possibly being TRBD1 (6 bases). From germline, CDR1 is SNHLY and CDR2 FYNNEI. The CDR3 has 14 residues. V was clipped by 8 bases and J by 8 bases, with 19 bases between them. DNA for the CDR3: TGTGCCAGCGGGGCCAGGGGATATGGTGATGAGCAGTTCTTC. Translation: CASGARGYGDEQFF. Based on the CDR3 plus reference TRBV2 and TRBJ2-1, the full variable domain is EPEVTQTPSHQVTQMGQEVILRCVPISNHLYFYWYRQILGQKVEFLVSFYNNEISEKSEIFDDQFSVERPDGSNFTLKIRSTKLEDSAMYFCASGARGYGDEQFFGPGTRLTVL.